This T cell receptor (beta chain) was found in a study of CD8 T cells in Susac syndrome. From germline, CDR1 is MGHRA and CDR2 YSYEKL. The ends were cut back, 3 bases at V and 1 base at J, with 19 bases in the middle. The CDR3 loop spans 17 amino acids. RNA was extracted with the RNeasy kit, and a quantity of about 0.45 to 1 ug was reverse transcribed using random hexamers. TCRdb reanalysed the immunoSEQ multiplex PCR reads using MiXCR and keeps one entry per CDR3 protein. The sample consists of around 270,000 distinct CDR3 sequences, around 85% of them appearing once. The sample comprised CD8+ T cells from PBMCs. This receptor was identified in a human donor with multiple sclerosis. The V and J genes are TRBV4-1 and TRBJ2-7; D is possibly TRBD2 (6 bases). The CDR3 coding sequence is TGCGCCAGCAGCCAGGGACTTAGCGGTCTTATGTCCTACGAGCAGTACTTC. Protein: CASSQGLSGLMSYEQYF.